This TCR beta chain was identified in a study of cytomegalovirus exposure and HLA in healthy donors. The PCR was carried out with 60 Vbeta primers and 13 Jbeta primers. TCRdb's copy holds only in-frame clones and misses some; the assay was immunoSEQ multiplex PCR. The sample yields approximately 110,000 clones, about 70% seen once. The germline V gene has CDR1 SGHRS and CDR2 YFSETQ. The CDR3 contains 16 residues. J was trimmed by 1 base and V by 1 base; bases with no gene match: 7. Source material: PBMCs. The chain has TRBV5-1 and TRBJ2-5; TRBD1 matches at 7 bases. The sequence was obtained from a man aged 50-60 years in good health and CMV-seropositive. The CDR3 DNA reads as TGCGCCAGCAGCTTGCAAGGGGGCCCTCTCCAAGAGACCCAGTACTTC. The encoded protein is CASSLQGGPLQETQYF. The whole variable domain, remainder taken from reference TRBV5-1 and TRBJ2-5, is KAGVTQTPRYLIKTRGQQVTLSCSPISGHRSVSWYQQTPGQGLQFLFEYFSETQRNKGNFPGRFSGRQFSNSRSEMNVSTLELGDSALYLCASSLQGGPLQETQYFGPGTRLLVL.